These T cell receptor beta chains were read from a single sample in a study of CD8+ T cells in alopecia areata. Measured with immunoSEQ multiplex PCR; TCRdb has only the in-frame clones, and not every one. The repertoire consists of over 50,000 clones, with 40% to 50% occurring once and the leading ten covering about 18%. Sequencing was performed on CD8+ T cells sorted from blood, taken at week 0. Receptors were obtained from a human donor with alopecia areata. The CDR3 runs from the conserved cysteine through the conserved F or W. D genes are given only for firm matches. Only some rows state a clone size, as once, few, many or a class for expanded clones.

>TRBV27|-|TRBJ2-6|-
TGTGCCAGCAGCCCATTGGGCTACTCTGGGGCCAACGTCCTGACTTTC
CASSPLGYSGANVLTF
>TRBV7-9|once|TRBJ2-7|TRBD2
TGTGCCAGCAGTTTACCGGGACTAGCGGGAAGGGGCTACGAGCAGTACTTC
CASSLPGLAGRGYEQYF
>TRBV19|-|TRBJ1-5|-
TGTGCCAGTAGTCTTCAGGCAATCAGCAATCAGCCCCAGCATTTT
CASSLQAISNQPQHF
>TRBV7-9|-|TRBJ2-7|-
TGTGCCAGCAGCTTGGGCCTTCACTACGAGCAGTACTTC
CASSLGLHYEQYF
>TRBV7-2|-|TRBJ2-7|TRBD2
TGTGCCAGCAGTCGGACTAGCGTGTCCTACGAGCAGTACTTC
CASSRTSVSYEQYF
>TRBV30|-|TRBJ2-7|-
TGTGCCCAGGACTATCACTACGAGCAGTACTTC
CAQDYHYEQYF
>TRBV29-1|-|TRBJ1-2|TRBD1
TGCAGCGTTGAAGGATACAGGGGAGTCTATGGCTACACCTTC
CSVEGYRGVYGYTF
>TRBV27|many|TRBJ2-7|-
TGTGCCAGCAGTGCGAACGGCGAGCAGTACTTC
CASSANGEQYF
>TRBV6-5|many|TRBJ1-5|-
TGTGCCAGCAGTTACTTGGCCGCTAATCAGCCCCAGCATTTT
CASSYLAANQPQHF
>TRBV19|-|TRBJ2-5|-
TGTGCCAGCGCAGGGGGGGGGACCCAGTACTTC
CASAGGGTQYF
>TRBV7-1|-|TRBJ2-1|-
TGTGCCAGCAGCTCAATGAGTGAGCAGTTCTTC
CASSSMSEQFF
>TRBV29-1|-|TRBJ2-1|-
TGCAGCGCCAGCCCCCTCCCCCGGGAGAGCTCCTACAATGAGCAGTTCTTC
CSASPLPRESSYNEQFF
>TRBV29-1|-|TRBJ2-7|-
TGCAGCGCTGGGGCGACAGAGTCCTACGAGCAGTACTTC
CSAGATESYEQYF
>TRBV29-1|-|TRBJ2-5|-
TGCAGCGTTGATGTGATGGGTAGGGAGACCCAGTACTTC
CSVDVMGRETQYF
>TRBV5-4|-|TRBJ2-1|-
TGTGCCAGCAGCTCGGGGCCCCCAGAGCAGTTCTTC
CASSSGPPEQFF
>TRBV9|-|TRBJ2-5|TRBD2
TGTGCCAGCAGCGCGTGGGATGCGGGAGGAGAGACCCAGTACTTC
CASSAWDAGGETQYF
>TRBV29-1|-|TRBJ2-7|-
TGCGCCACCTCCGGGGGCCTGGGCTACGAGCAGTACTTC
CATSGGLGYEQYF